A selection of T cell receptor beta chains follows, all from one sample in a study of radiotherapy plus CTLA-4 blockade in lung cancer. Libraries were prepared by immunoSEQ multiplex PCR; TCRdb keeps only in-frame clonotypes and omits some of them. The data hold approximately 82,000 clones, with over 75% observed a single time. Material: peripheral blood, obtained from a patient treated with radiotherapy plus ipilimumab. The receptor set was obtained from a human donor with non-small cell lung cancer that progressed on radiotherapy plus ipilimumab. Each CDR3 is given with its conserved first and last residue.

>TRBV5-5|TRBJ2-2
CASSRSGQGATAGELFF
>TRBV11-2|TRBJ1-4
CASSSTLNEKLFF
>TRBV5-1|TRBJ1-1
CASSLVGGDTTEAFF
>TRBV15|TRBJ1-5
CATSRPGPPRDNQPQHF
>TRBV7-9|TRBJ2-7
CASSGLHSYEQYF
>TRBV7-9|TRBJ1-5
CASSSGLQPQHF
>TRBV20-1|TRBJ2-3
CSASIGDTQYF
>TRBV5-1|TRBJ1-2
CASRPGQTSYGYTF
>TRBV2|TRBJ1-5
CASSDSGYQPQHF
>TRBV5-1|TRBJ2-2
CASSLPGAANTGELFF
>TRBV7-9|TRBJ1-5
CASSLGSGSNQPQHF
>TRBV30|TRBJ2-7
CACLAARTYEQYF
>TRBV4-1|TRBJ2-7
CASSQVRDEQYF
>TRBV7-9|TRBJ1-4
CAIAPGQGEKLFF
>TRBV6-1|TRBJ1-2
CASSENRGTRGGQGYTF
>TRBV27|TRBJ1-1
CASSSRGGQNTEAFF
>TRBV10-3|TRBJ1-5
CATRPGAGNQPQHF
>TRBV2|TRBJ2-5
CANQEQLQETQYF
>TRBV7-2|TRBJ2-3
CASSLAFGTDTQYF
>TRBV28|TRBJ1-2
CAGGTGDYGYTF
>TRBV28|TRBJ1-4
CATVQGLRTNEKLFF
>TRBV6-6|TRBJ1-2
CASSLVQVGQGYTF
>TRBV28|TRBJ1-1
CASSLRTGTRNRGTEAFF
>TRBV5-6|TRBJ1-2
CASSPGTGGLYGYTF
>TRBV16|TRBJ1-2
CASSQSGTDLYGYTF